The rows below give T cell receptor beta chains drawn from one sample of a study of shared clonotypes between healthy human individuals. The data were produced by immunoSEQ multiplex PCR, yet TCRdb's version contains in-frame clones alone and is incomplete. The data show about 2 million clones, approximately 94% seen once. Sequencing input: naive CD8+ T cells sorted from blood. The receptors come from a man aged 18 to 35 in good health. CDR3s leave out the opening cysteine and the closing phenylalanine or tryptophan.

V gene,J gene,CDR3 protein
TRBV28,TRBJ2-1,ASSLRPYSNEQF
TRBV4-1,TRBJ2-7,ASSQVEQGIYEQY
TRBV13,TRBJ2-2,ASSLSGGSGELF
TRBV21-1,TRBJ2-7,ASSKGNCSYEQY
TRBV5-1,TRBJ2-3,ASSGTGPDTQY
TRBV9,TRBJ2-7,ASSGGRDFSYEQY
TRBV30,TRBJ2-3,ASRGDYTDTQY
TRBV7-3,TRBJ2-5,ASSLGQKETQY
TRBV9,TRBJ1-5,ASSLGSFNQPQH
TRBV28,TRBJ2-7,ASSIAGAYEQY
TRBV10-1,TRBJ2-1,ASSESMRNEQF
TRBV13,TRBJ2-7,ASSSSSFSYEQY
TRBV13,TRBJ2-5,ASSLGLRARETQY
TRBV6-1,TRBJ2-1,ASRDFSYNEQF
TRBV4-1,TRBJ1-4,ASSPMLVPDEKLF
TRBV10-1,TRBJ2-6,ASRPQGYGANVLT
TRBV20-1,TRBJ1-2,SAQGWYGYT
TRBV2,TRBJ2-3,ASLSSDTQY
TRBV4-1,TRBJ1-1,ASRTAGEAF
TRBV7-9,TRBJ1-4,ASSLFATNEKLF
TRBV7-6,TRBJ2-1,ASSSTPGHGENEQF
TRBV7-2,TRBJ2-7,ASSFGDNRLAGEEQY
TRBV25-1,NA,ASQAWQGSYEQY
TRBV2,TRBJ2-3,ATRDKNTDTQY
TRBV2,TRBJ1-5,ASKREVLDQPQH
TRBV6-5,TRBJ2-7,ASSMTSGSYEQY
TRBV25-1,TRBJ2-4,ASSGHRGEAKNIQY
TRBV18,TRBJ2-1,ASSPMGGGDDNEQF
TRBV7-9,TRBJ2-2,ASSLGPPIHTGELF
TRBV7-2,TRBJ2-7,ASSLAGGAYEQY
TRBV9,TRBJ2-7,ASSLGEGYYEQY
TRBV18,TRBJ1-5,ASSPWGGDQPQH
TRBV7-8,TRBJ2-7,ASSLAGSAYEQY
TRBV5-6,TRBJ2-3,ASRSERGGDSTDTQY
TRBV6-5,TRBJ2-5,ASRSTGGETQY
TRBV18,TRBJ2-7,ASSPFAESSYEQY
TRBV10-3,TRBJ2-1,AISESRDSPIDEQF
TRBV9,TRBJ2-7,ASSPGTSSYEQY
TRBV5-8,TRBJ2-1,ASSLGALAEPYNEQF
TRBV29-1,TRBJ1-1,SVEWGPNTEAF
TRBV21-1,TRBJ2-7,ASSKGGGYEQY
TRBV9,TRBJ2-1,ASSVEMANEQF
TRBV7-6,TRBJ2-1,ASSLAWAGMDSYNEQF
TRBV27,TRBJ2-7,ASREYEQY
TRBV7-9,TRBJ2-7,ASSSWTYEQY
TRBV2,TRBJ1-4,ASRQSFLGEKLF
TRBV21-1,TRBJ1-2,ASSKPEGRGYT
TRBV27,TRBJ2-3,ASSLWGGWADTQY
TRBV7-9,TRBJ1-1,ASSLGASEAF
TRBV5-6,TRBJ2-2,ASSPYRDSSPGELF
TRBV10-3,TRBJ2-1,AISDSAVPGQGFNEQF
TRBV27,TRBJ2-7,ASSLSPGTADYEQY
TRBV14,TRBJ1-1,ASSLDPSSEAF
TRBV28,TRBJ1-1,ASTSRGGRDTEAF
TRBV6-5,TRBJ2-2,ASSPQGSPSGELF